These 11 T cell receptor beta chains were sequenced from one sample in a study of CD8+CD57+ T cells in acquired aplastic anemia (dated by TCRdb to 2016 to 2018). Flow cytometry had shown CD8+CD57+ cell expansion in the patients selected for sequencing. The sequencer listed for this sample is Illumina HiSeq 2000. Profiling of TCR beta VDJ combinations and CDR3 sequences used genomic DNA as the template. The public reads were reprocessed in TCRdb via fastp at Q25 and MiXCR, keeping in-frame beta chains. Rows with a matching CDR3 protein are joined into one entry that keeps the most common DNA and genes. The sample data list about 98,000 distinct CDR3 sequences, and 65% to 70% of these were observed just once. 65% of the sample rests with the top ten. The source material was sorted CD4+, CD8+, or CD8+CD57+ T cells (not recorded which) from PBMCs. These receptors originate from a human donor with aplastic anemia.

This chain joins TRBV29-1 and TRBJ1-4; D is ambiguous. CDR1 and CDR2 (germline): SQVTM, ANQGSEA. The CDR3 runs to 13 residues. Trimming removed 5 bases at V and 4 bases at J, with 11 bases between. The CDR3 nucleotides read TGCAGCGTTTCCGGAATCTTTAATGAAAAACTGTTTTTT. Its translation is CSVSGIFNEKLFF.

The chain uses TRBV5-5 and TRBJ2-7; 7 positions match TRBD1. Germline loops: CDR1 SGHKS, CDR2 YYEKEE (reference sequence). This CDR3 has 14 residues. V shed 2 bases and J 3 bases; nucleotides not matched to a gene: 5. CDR3 coding DNA: TGTGCCAGCAGCTTTGGACAGGAGGTCTACGAGCAGTACTTC. Residues: CASSFGQEVYEQYF.

The chain recombines TRBV24-1 with TRBJ2-5, with 14 bases matching TRBD2. Per germline, CDR1 KGHDR and CDR2 SFDVKD. Trimming cost V 9 bases and J 4 bases; bases outside gene matches: 6. The CDR3 contains 15 residues. The CDR3 coding sequence is TGTGCCACCGGGGGGACTAGCGGGGGCCTAGAGACCCAGTACTTC. Encoded protein: CATGGTSGGLETQYF.

CDR3 sequence reads: CSARSTGTEQYF. The CDR3 bases are TGCAGTGCCCGTTCCACCGGGACAGAGCAGTACTTC. The chain links TRBV20-1 to TRBJ2-7; D is possibly TRBD1 (6 bases). Trimming took 6 bases from V and 7 from J, leaving 16 bases between them. Germline lookup yields CDR1 DFQATT and CDR2 SNEGSKA (reference sequence). CDR3 length: 12 residues.

This chain connects TRBV20-1 to TRBJ1-2; no clear D gene. CDR1 DFQATT and CDR2 SNEGSKA come from the germline V gene (reference sequence). The CDR3 consists of 14 residues. V dropped 5 bases and J dropped 8 bases, with 21 bases sitting between them. CDR3 loop: CSAYTTYSQWGYTF. Here the CDR3 DNA reads TGCAGTGCTTATACGACTTACTCCCAGTGGGGCTACACCTTC.

The chain combines TRBV20-1 with TRBJ1-1; possible D gene TRBD1, 5 bases. Germline V gene lookup returns CDR1 DFQATT and CDR2 SNEGSKA (reference sequence). V lost 0 bases, J lost 7 bases, and 12 bases lay in between. The CDR3 totals 13 residues. CDR3 sequence (DNA): TGCAGTGCTAGAGATGGTGCAGGGCTTGAAGCTTTCTTT. Residues: CSARDGAGLEAFF.

The chain links TRBV5-6 to TRBJ1-2, with D perhaps matching TRBD1 (6 bases). V dropped 4 bases and J dropped 2 bases, with 6 bases sitting between them. The CDR3 runs 12 residues. The germline V gene encodes CDR1 SGHDT and CDR2 YYEEEE. CDR3 sequence: CASSTGNYGYTF. The CDR3 coding sequence is TGTGCCAGCAGCACAGGGAACTATGGCTACACCTTC.

Only one count was recorded for this clonotype. The chain has TRBV9 and TRBJ2-7; D gene ambiguous. The germline V and J ends were trimmed by 0 bases and 6 bases, with 7 bases remaining between them. Germline V gene data show CDR1 as SGDLS and CDR2 as YYNGEE. The length of the CDR3 is 12 residues. CDR3 sequence (DNA): TGTGCCAGCAGCGTAGAGGGTGGCGAGCAGTACTTC. It is translated as CASSVEGGEQYF.

The J gene is TRBJ2-3, the V gene TRBV19, with D possibly being TRBD1 (6 bases). Germline CDR1 reads LNHDA; CDR2 reads SQIVND (reference sequence). The V end lost 11 bases, the J end lost 1 base, and 16 bases lay between the germline ends. The CDR3 consists of 14 residues. The CDR3: CAGKQGFRTDTQYF. The CDR3, as DNA: TGTGCCGGTAAACAGGGTTTTCGCACAGATACGCAGTATTTT.

About this clonotype: One end of the junction fails to match germline, which may point to a read error. The chain carries TRBV15 and TRBJ1-3; D is ambiguous. The CDR3 sequence is 12 residues long. Germline V gene data show CDR1 as LNHNV and CDR2 as YYDKDF (reference sequence). For the CDR3, the DNA is TGTGCCGCCAGCAGAGCTGGAAACACCATATATTTT. Protein sequence: CAASRAGNTIYF.

This clonotype has more than one count but fewer than ten. The V and J genes are TRBV20-1 and TRBJ2-5; tentatively, D is TRBD2 (7 bases). The germline V and J ends were trimmed by 0 bases and 1 base, with 15 bases remaining between them. This CDR3 is built from 16 residues. Looked up from germline, CDR1 is DFQATT and CDR2 is SNEGSKA (reference sequence). The DNA of the CDR3 is TGCAGTGCTAGAGATTACCGGGGGGCCCTCCAAGAGACCCAGTACTTC. The encoded protein is CSARDYRGALQETQYF.